This T cell receptor beta chain was retrieved from a study of shared clonotypes between healthy human individuals. With regard to this clone: The target antigen is unknown.

Study findings and constraints: Generally, estimated richness proved larger in naive subsets than it did in memory subsets. Donor clonotype sharing was expected to depend on sequencing depth.

Replicate PCRs for sorted subsets used around 200 ng DNA; this equaled tens of thousands of T cell genomes. Method: immunoSEQ multiplex PCR; TCRdb's copy keeps in-frame clones and lacks some. The top ten clones hold roughly 0.36% of a sample with around 2.5 million clones, 90% to 95% of them seen once. A CD45RA+ naive subset and a CD45RA-negative memory subset were split from CD4+ cells. CDR1 is SGDLS, CDR2 YYNGEE, per germline. Trimming stripped 4 bases from V and 5 bases from J, with 13 bases between. This CDR3 region has 14 residues. The TCR sequence derives from a man aged 18 to 29 in good health. Some clones in this sample may be carry-over from other donors' samples. This chain connects TRBV9 to TRBJ1-3; D is possibly TRBD1 (5 bases). Sequenced material: naive CD4+ T cells from PBMCs. Subset: CD45RA+ positively selected. CDR3 loop: CASSPGGGRNTIYF. In DNA, the CDR3 is TGTGCCAGCAGCCCGGGGGGTGGTAGAAACACCATATATTTT.